This entry lists 14 T cell receptor beta chains sequenced from one sample in a study of shared clonotypes between healthy human individuals. Positively selected for CCR7, the CD45RO-negative cells used as naive CD8 cells excluded terminally differentiated effector memory CD45RA+ cells. Clones were sequenced by immunoSEQ multiplex PCR, and TCRdb holds only the in-frame ones, with some missing. The table has 550,000 to 750,000 clones, about 91% seen once. Sequencing was carried out using naive CD8+ T cells sorted from blood. Receptors originate from a man aged 25-45 years in good health.

The chain joins TRBV4-1 to TRBJ1-4, with unresolved D. The germline V gene has CDR1 MGHRA and CDR2 YSYEKL. CDR3 size: 13 residues. The V and J ends lost 0 bases and 7 bases respectively, with 6 bases between them. The CDR3: CASSQDPLEKLFF. The CDR3 DNA reads as TGCGCCAGCAGCCAAGATCCCCTTGAAAAACTGTTTTTT.

The V and J genes are TRBV2 and TRBJ2-3; 11 bases are shared with TRBD1. The length of the CDR3 is 17 residues. Germline values: CDR1 SNHLY, CDR2 FYNNEI. The V and J ends lost 5 bases and 0 bases, in that order; junction bases with no gene match: 7. In nucleotides, the CDR3 is TGTGCCAGCAGTCCGGGACAGGGGGTTTTTAGCACAGATACGCAGTATTTT. Translation: CASSPGQGVFSTDTQYF.

The genes are TRBV19 and TRBJ1-1; the D gene is possibly TRBD1 (5 bases). V lost 10 bases and J 1 base, leaving 10 bases between the germline ends. In germline, CDR1 is LNHDA, CDR2 SQIVND (reference sequence). The CDR3 consists of 12 residues. CDR3 residues: CATYRTNTEAFF. DNA for the CDR3: TGTGCCACCTACAGGACGAACACTGAAGCTTTCTTT.

V is TRBV4-1 and J is TRBJ2-7; D gene uncertain. The germline V and J ends were trimmed by 0 bases and 3 bases, with 12 bases remaining between them. This CDR3 is 15 amino acids long. Germline values: CDR1 MGHRA, CDR2 YSYEKL. In DNA, the CDR3 is TGCGCCAGCAGCCAAGAGTCCCCGGGTGTCTACGAGCAGTACTTC. Translating gives CASSQESPGVYEQYF.

CDR3 sequence reads: CASCREMETQYF. The CDR3 region has the DNA TGTGCCAGCTGCCGGGAGATGGAGACCCAGTACTTC. V and J are TRBV5-6 and TRBJ2-5; the D gene is possibly TRBD2 (6 bases). Germline V gene sequence: CDR1 SGHDT, CDR2 YYEEEE. The CDR3 has 12 amino acids. The ends were cut back, 7 bases at V and 5 bases at J, with 12 bases in the middle.

CDR3 coding DNA: TGTGCCACCAGCAGGGACAGGGGAGGGACAGATACGCAGTATTTT. This codes for CATSRDRGGTDTQYF. The chain is built from TRBV15 and TRBJ2-3; 9 bases are a match to TRBD1. The CDR3 contains 15 residues. Germline lookup yields CDR1 LNHNV and CDR2 YYDKDF (reference sequence). V was clipped by 3 bases and J by 3 bases; unmatched bases: 4.

J is TRBJ2-1 and V is TRBV9, with TRBD2 matching 7 bases. CDR1 and CDR2 from the germline V gene are SGDLS and YYNGEE. The CDR3 spans 16 residues. J gave up 2 bases and V 0 bases, and 5 bases lay outside the gene matches. CDR3 protein: CASSVGEGGPYNEQFF. The CDR3, as DNA: TGTGCCAGCAGCGTAGGTGAGGGAGGGCCCTACAATGAGCAGTTCTTC.

The chain is built from TRBV6-5 and TRBJ2-5; 8 bases are shared with TRBD2. The germline gives CDR1 MNHEY, CDR2 SVGAGI. The V and J ends lost 6 bases and 1 base, in that order; junction bases with no gene match: 7. The CDR3 runs to 15 residues. CDR3 nucleotides: TGTGCCAGCAGCTACGGGGGGGGACTCCAAGAGACCCAGTACTTC. Its protein product is CASSYGGGLQETQYF.

V and J are TRBV2 and TRBJ1-6; D is unclear. Germline lookup yields CDR1 SNHLY and CDR2 FYNNEI. The CDR3 is made up of 14 amino acids. V dropped 7 bases and J dropped 0 bases, with 7 bases sitting between them. The CDR3 nucleotides read TGTGCCAGCAAAGGGAGCTCCTATAATTCACCCCTCCACTTT. This sequence encodes CASKGSSYNSPLHF.

There are a few counts of this clone. The chain carries TRBV9 and TRBJ2-3; D gene unclear. V was shortened by 0 bases and J by 2 bases, with 1 base between the two germline ends. Per germline, CDR1 SGDLS and CDR2 YYNGEE. There are 12 residues in the CDR3. Here the CDR3 DNA reads TGTGCCAGCAGCGTAGACACAGATACGCAGTATTTT. Translating gives CASSVDTDTQYF.

This clone showed up just once. The genes are TRBV10-3 and TRBJ2-5, with TRBD2 matching 11 bases. V lost 6 bases and J lost 3; bases outside the gene matches: 3. CDR1 is ENHRY and CDR2 is SYGVKD in the germline V gene. The CDR3 has 14 residues. Here the CDR3 DNA reads TGTGCCATCAGCAAGGGACTAGCGGAAGAGACCCAGTACTTC. Its translation is CAISKGLAEETQYF.

The genes are TRBV27 and TRBJ2-2; no clear D. Between the trimmed V and J ends, which lost 8 bases and 3 bases, there was a span of 7 bases. Germline V gene data show CDR1 as MNHEY and CDR2 as SMNVEV (reference sequence). The CDR3 covers 12 residues. CDR3 amino acids: CASGFYTGELFF. CDR3 DNA sequence: TGTGCCAGCGGGTTCTACACCGGGGAGCTGTTTTTT.

V and J are TRBV2 and TRBJ1-2; 9 bases fit TRBD1. This CDR3 spans 14 amino acids. Germline V lookup: CDR1 SNHLY, CDR2 FYNNEI. The junction had 0 bases not matched to a gene; V was cut back by 0 bases and J by 4 bases. The CDR3 here is CASSEATGGYGYTF. Here the CDR3 DNA reads TGTGCCAGCAGTGAAGCGACAGGGGGCTATGGCTACACCTTC.

This chain links TRBV6-4 with TRBJ2-1; 9 nucleotides align to TRBD2. Germline V gene data show CDR1 as MRHNA and CDR2 as SNTAGT. CDR3 length equals 17 residues. Unmatched junction bases numbered 9, after V lost 0 bases and J lost 6 bases. The CDR3 nucleotides read TGTGCCAGCAGTGACTCGTCGTCTGGCGGGAGGGCCAATGAGCAGTTCTTC. Its translation: CASSDSSSGGRANEQFF.